These T cell receptor beta chains were read from a single sample in a study of sequential checkpoint blockade in melanoma. TCRdb's copy holds only in-frame clones and misses some; the assay was immunoSEQ multiplex PCR. The sample has approximately 20,000 clones, 73% seen once; the top ten hold just over 20%. Sequenced material: CD8+ T cells sorted from blood (inferred from file names), taken from a patient given nivolumab and ipilimumab in sequence. The origin of the receptors is a human donor with melanoma. Each CDR3 is given with its conserved first and last residue. The order of the fields is clone size, V gene, J gene, D gene, CDR3 DNA, CDR3 protein. The D gene is left open where the match is weak. Clone size is stated in some rows and not others, as once, few, many or a class when expanded.

>NA|TRBV7-9|TRBJ1-1|NA
TGTGCCAGCAGCTCCCCAAACAGATACACTGAAGCTTTCTTT
CASSSPNRYTEAFF
>NA|TRBV28|TRBJ2-3|NA
TGTGCCAGCAGTCGAATCGGTACGCAGTATTTT
CASSRIGTQYF
>few|TRBV28|TRBJ1-4|NA
TGTGCCAGCAGGCCCAGGGGACAGTTTTTT
CASRPRGQFF
>once|TRBV28|TRBJ2-7|NA
TGTGCCAGCAGTTTGGTAAGGACTCTAACCTACGAGCAGTACTTC
CASSLVRTLTYEQYF
>NA|TRBV6-4|TRBJ1-4|NA
TGTGCCAGCAGTGACTCCGCAGGCGCTGATGAAAAACTGTTTTTT
CASSDSAGADEKLFF
>NA|TRBV29-1|TRBJ2-7|TRBD2
TGCAGCGTTGACCATGCCGGACTAGCGGGAGGTAGCGAGCAGTACTTC
CSVDHAGLAGGSEQYF
>NA|TRBV27|TRBJ1-1|TRBD1
TGTGCCAGCAGTTTGCACAGGGGTACTGAAGCTTTCTTT
CASSLHRGTEAFF
>NA|TRBV5-1|TRBJ2-1|TRBD2
TGCGCCAGCAGCTCCGGGACTAGCTCCTACAATGAGCAGTTCTTC
CASSSGTSSYNEQFF
>NA|TRBV28|TRBJ1-1|NA
TGTGCCAGCATCGACCGGGACAACCACATGAACACTGAAGCTTTCTTT
CASIDRDNHMNTEAFF
>NA|TRBV5-5|TRBJ2-5|NA
TGTGCCAGCAGCTTCAGCACAGGATTATATGGAGAGACCCAGTACTTC
CASSFSTGLYGETQYF
>NA|TRBV4-1|TRBJ2-7|NA
TGCGCCAGCAGCCAAGATCGTGGGCAGGGGTACGAGCAGTACTTC
CASSQDRGQGYEQYF